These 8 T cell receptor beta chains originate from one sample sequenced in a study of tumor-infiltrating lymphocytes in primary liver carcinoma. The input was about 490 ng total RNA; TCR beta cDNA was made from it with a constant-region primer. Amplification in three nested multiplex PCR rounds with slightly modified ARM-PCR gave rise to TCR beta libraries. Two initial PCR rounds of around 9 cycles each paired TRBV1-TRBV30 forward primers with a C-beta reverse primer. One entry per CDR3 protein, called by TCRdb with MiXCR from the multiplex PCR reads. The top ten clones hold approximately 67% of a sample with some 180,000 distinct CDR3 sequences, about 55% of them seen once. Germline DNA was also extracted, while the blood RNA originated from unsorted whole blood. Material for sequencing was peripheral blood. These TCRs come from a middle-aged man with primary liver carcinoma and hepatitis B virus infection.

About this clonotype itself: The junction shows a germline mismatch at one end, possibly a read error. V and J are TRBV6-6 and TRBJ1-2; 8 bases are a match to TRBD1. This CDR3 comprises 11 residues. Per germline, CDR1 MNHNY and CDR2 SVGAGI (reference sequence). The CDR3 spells CASSEQGGYAF. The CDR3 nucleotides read TGTGCCAGCAGTGAACAGGGGGGCTACGCCTTC.

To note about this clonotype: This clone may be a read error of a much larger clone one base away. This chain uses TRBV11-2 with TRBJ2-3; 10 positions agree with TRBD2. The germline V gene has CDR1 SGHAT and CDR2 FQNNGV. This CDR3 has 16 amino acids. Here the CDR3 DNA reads TGTGTCAGCAGCTTCTCCGGGACTAGCGTCGCAGATACGCAGTATTTT. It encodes CVSSFSGTSVADTQYF.

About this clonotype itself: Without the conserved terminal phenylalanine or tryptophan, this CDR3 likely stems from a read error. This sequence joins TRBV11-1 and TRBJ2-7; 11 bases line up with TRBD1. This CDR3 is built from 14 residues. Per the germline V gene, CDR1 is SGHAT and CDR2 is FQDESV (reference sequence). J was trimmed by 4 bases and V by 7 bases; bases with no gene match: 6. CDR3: CASTLGTGGYEQYL. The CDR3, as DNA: TGTGCCAGCACCTTGGGGACAGGGGGGTACGAGCAGTACTTG.

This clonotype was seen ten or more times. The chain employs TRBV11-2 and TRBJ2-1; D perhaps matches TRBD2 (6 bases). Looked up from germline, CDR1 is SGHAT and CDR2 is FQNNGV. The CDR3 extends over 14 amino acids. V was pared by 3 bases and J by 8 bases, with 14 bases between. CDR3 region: CASSFGGNWDEQFF. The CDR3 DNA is TGTGCCAGCAGCTTCGGCGGGAATTGGGATGAGCAGTTCTTC.

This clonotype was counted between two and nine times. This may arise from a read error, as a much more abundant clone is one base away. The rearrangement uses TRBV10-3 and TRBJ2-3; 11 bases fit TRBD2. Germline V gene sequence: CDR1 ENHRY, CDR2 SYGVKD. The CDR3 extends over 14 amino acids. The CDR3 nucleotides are TGTGCCAGTAGCGGGAGGGCTACCACAGATACGCACTATTTT. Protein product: CASSGRATTDTHYF.

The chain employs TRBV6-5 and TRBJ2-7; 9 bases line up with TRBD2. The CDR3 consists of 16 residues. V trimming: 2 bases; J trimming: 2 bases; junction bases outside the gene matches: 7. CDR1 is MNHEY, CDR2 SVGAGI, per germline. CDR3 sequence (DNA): TGTGCCAGCAGTTACGCTAGCGGGACTACTGCCTACGAGCAGTACTTC. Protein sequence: CASSYASGTTAYEQYF.

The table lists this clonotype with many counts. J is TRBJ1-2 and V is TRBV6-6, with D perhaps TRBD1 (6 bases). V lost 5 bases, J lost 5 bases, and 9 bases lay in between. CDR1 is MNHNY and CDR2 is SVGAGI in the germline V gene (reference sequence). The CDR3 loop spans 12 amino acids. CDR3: CASSPRGYGYTF. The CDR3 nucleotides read TGTGCCAGCAGTCCCAGGGGTTATGGCTACACCTTC.

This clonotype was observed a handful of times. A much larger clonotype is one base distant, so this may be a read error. The CDR3 sequence: CASSIDLPGTSYEQYF. The CDR3 coding sequence is TGTGCCAGCAGCATAGACCTCCCCGGAACCTCCTACGAGCAGTACTTC. The V gene is TRBV11-2, the J gene TRBJ2-7; D gene ambiguous. The CDR3 has 16 amino acids. Germline V CDR1 and CDR2: SGHAT, FQNNGV.